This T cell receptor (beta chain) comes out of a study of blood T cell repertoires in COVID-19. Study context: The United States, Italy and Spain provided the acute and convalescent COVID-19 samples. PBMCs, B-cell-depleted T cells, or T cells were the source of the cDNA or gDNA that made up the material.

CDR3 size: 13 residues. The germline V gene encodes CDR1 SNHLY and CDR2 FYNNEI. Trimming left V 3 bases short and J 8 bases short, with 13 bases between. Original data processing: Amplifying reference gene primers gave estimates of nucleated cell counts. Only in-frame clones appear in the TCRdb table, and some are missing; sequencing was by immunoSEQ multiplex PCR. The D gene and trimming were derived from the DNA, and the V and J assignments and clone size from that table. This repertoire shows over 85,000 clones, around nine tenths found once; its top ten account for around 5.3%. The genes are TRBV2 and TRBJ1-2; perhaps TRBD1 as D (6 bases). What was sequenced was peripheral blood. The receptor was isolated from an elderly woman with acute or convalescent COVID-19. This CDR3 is CASSESGQIGYTF. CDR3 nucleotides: TGTGCCAGCAGTGAGTCTGGACAGATCGGCTACACCTTC.